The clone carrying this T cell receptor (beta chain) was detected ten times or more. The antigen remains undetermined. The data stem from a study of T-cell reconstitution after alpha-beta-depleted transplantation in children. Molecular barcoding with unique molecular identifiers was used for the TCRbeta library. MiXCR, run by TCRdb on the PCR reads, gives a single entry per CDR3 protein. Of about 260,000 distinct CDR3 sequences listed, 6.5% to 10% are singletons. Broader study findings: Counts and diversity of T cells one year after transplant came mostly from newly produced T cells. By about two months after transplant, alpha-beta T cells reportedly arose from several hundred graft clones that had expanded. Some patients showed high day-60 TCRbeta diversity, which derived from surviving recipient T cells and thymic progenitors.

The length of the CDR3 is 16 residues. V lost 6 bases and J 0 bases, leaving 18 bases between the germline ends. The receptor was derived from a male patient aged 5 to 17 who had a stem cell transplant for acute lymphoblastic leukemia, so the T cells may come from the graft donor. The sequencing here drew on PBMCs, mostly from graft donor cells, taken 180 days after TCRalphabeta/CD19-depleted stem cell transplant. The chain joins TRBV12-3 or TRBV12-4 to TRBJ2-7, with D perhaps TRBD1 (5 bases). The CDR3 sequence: CASSPLGQAFSYEQYF. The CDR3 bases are TGTGCCAGCAGCCCCCTAGGACAAGCCTTCTCCTACGAGCAGTACTTC.